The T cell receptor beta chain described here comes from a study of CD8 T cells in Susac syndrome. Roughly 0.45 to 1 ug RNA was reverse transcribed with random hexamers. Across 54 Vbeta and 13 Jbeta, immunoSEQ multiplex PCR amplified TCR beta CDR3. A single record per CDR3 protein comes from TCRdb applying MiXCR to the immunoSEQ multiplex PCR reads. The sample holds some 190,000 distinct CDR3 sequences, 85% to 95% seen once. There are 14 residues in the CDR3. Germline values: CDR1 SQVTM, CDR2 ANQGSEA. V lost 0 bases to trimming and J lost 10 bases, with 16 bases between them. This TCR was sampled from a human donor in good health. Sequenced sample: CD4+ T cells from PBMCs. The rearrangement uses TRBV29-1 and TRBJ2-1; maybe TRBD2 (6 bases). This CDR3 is CSVEDGTGEAEQFF. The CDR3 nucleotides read TGCAGCGTTGAAGATGGAACGGGGGAAGCGGAGCAGTTCTTC.